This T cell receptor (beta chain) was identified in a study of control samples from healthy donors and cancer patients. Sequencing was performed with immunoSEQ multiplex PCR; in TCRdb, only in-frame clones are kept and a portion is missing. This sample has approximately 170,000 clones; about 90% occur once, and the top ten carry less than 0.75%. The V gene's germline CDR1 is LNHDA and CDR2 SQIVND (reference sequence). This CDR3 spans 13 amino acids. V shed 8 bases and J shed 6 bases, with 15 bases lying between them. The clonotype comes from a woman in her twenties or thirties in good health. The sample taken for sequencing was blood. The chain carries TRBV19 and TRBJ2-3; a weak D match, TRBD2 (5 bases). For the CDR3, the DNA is TGTGCCAGTCGGGGTTTAACCAGGGATACGCAGTATTTT. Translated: CASRGLTRDTQYF. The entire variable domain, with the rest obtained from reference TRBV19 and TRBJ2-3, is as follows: DGGITQSPKYLFRKEGQNVTLSCEQNLNHDAMYWYRQDPGQGLRLIYYSQIVNDFQKGDIAEGYSVSREKKESFPLTVTSAQKNPTAFYLCASRGLTRDTQYFGPGTRLTVL.